This is a list of T cell receptor beta chains from one sample in a study of cytotoxic CD8 clonotypes in ibrutinib-treated CLL. Only in-frame clones appear in the TCRdb table, and some are missing; sequencing was by immunoSEQ multiplex PCR. The repertoire holds some 150,000 clones, with about 72% as singletons. The sample here was PBMCs, taken after 12 months of ibrutinib treatment. These receptors originate from a human donor with chronic lymphocytic leukemia. Both conserved end residues are part of each CDR3. A D gene is named only where the DNA matches it firmly. Clone size is given for some rows only: seen once, a few or many times, or a class if the clone is expanded.

TRBJ1-1	15	TRBV4-2	-	-	CASSQGAQGNTEAFF	TGTGCCAGCAGCCAAGGGGCGCAGGGAAACACTGAAGCTTTCTTT
TRBJ2-4	15	TRBV19	-	-	CASSTTVLAKNIQYF	TGTGCCAGTAGCACGACAGTACTAGCCAAAAACATTCAGTACTTC
TRBJ1-5	16	TRBV19	-	many	CASSPGTTGSNQPQHF	TGTGCCAGTAGTCCCGGGACGACGGGCAGCAATCAGCCCCAGCATTTT
TRBJ2-5	14	TRBV5-1	-	-	CASSLDSASRTQYF	TGCGCCAGCAGCTTGGATTCGGCGAGTAGGACCCAGTACTTC
TRBJ2-7	16	TRBV15	-	-	CATSKGHGDYAYEQYF	TGTGCCACCAGCAAAGGCCATGGGGATTATGCCTACGAGCAGTACTTC
TRBJ2-5	15	TRBV5-8	TRBD2	-	CASSRGGAGQETQYF	TGTGCCAGCAGCCGGGGGGGAGCGGGCCAAGAGACCCAGTACTTC
TRBJ2-7	13	TRBV7-2	-	-	CASSHADRYEQYF	TGTGCCAGCAGCCACGCCGACAGATACGAGCAGTACTTC
TRBJ2-1	17	TRBV7-6	TRBD1	-	CASSPHRGAVSYNEQFF	TGTGCCAGCAGCCCCCACAGGGGGGCGGTCTCCTACAATGAGCAGTTCTTC
TRBJ1-1	14	TRBV25-1	-	-	CASSEIQGRTEAFF	TGTGCCAGCAGTGAGATCCAGGGTCGGACTGAAGCTTTCTTT
TRBJ2-3	14	TRBV7-2	-	-	CASSLGQITDTQYF	TGTGCCAGCAGCTTAGGCCAGATCACAGATACGCAGTATTTT
TRBJ2-1	16	TRBV27	TRBD2	-	CASSPLAGGTYNEQFF	TGTGCCAGCAGTCCCCTAGCGGGGGGGACATACAATGAGCAGTTCTTC
TRBJ2-7	14	TRBV5-1	-	-	CASSSLYPRDEQYF	TGCGCCAGCAGCTCACTATACCCTCGGGACGAGCAGTACTTC
TRBJ1-1	12	TRBV27	-	-	CASSSSGLGAFF	TGTGCCAGCAGTTCTTCAGGGTTGGGGGCTTTCTTT
TRBJ1-1	12	TRBV30	-	-	CAWSLGDTEAFF	TGTGCCTGGAGCTTAGGGGACACTGAAGCTTTCTTT
TRBJ1-1	16	TRBV4-3	-	-	CASSQDGYGRNTEAFF	TGCGCCAGCAGCCAAGATGGCTACGGACGGAACACTGAAGCTTTCTTT
TRBJ2-5	14	TRBV5-1	-	-	CASSLSQGQETQYF	TGCGCCAGCAGCTTGTCCCAGGGACAAGAGACCCAGTACTTC
TRBJ2-7	13	TRBV6-5	-	-	CAVRPQGTYEQYF	TGTGCCGTAAGGCCGCAGGGTACCTACGAGCAGTACTTC
TRBJ1-3	14	TRBV19	-	-	CASSMESSGNTIYF	TGTGCCAGTAGTATGGAGAGCTCTGGAAACACCATATATTTT